The source of this T cell receptor beta chain is a study of cytomegalovirus exposure and HLA in healthy donors. Study-level findings and limits: Most likely, a cluster of highly shared sequence variants arose as a sequencing artifact. It was only CMV serostatus that was available as immune exposure information. In a later analysis, HLA-associated beta chains showed higher expansion and lower generation probabilities than comparable chains.

This clone has just one count. The antigen is not known. Germline CDR1 reads MGHRA; CDR2 reads YSYEKL. The CDR3 is made up of 18 amino acids. Deletions cut 1 base from V and 0 bases from J, with 16 bases between. The PCR contained 60 Vbeta and 13 Jbeta primers. The data were produced by immunoSEQ multiplex PCR, yet TCRdb's version contains in-frame clones alone and is incomplete. The data contain fewer than 200,000 clones, 80% to 90% of them singletons. The sequence came from a woman aged 18-35 years in good health and CMV-seronegative. This chain connects TRBV4-1 to TRBJ1-3, with a weak D call TRBD1 (6 bases). Sequencing was done on a sample of PBMCs. For the CDR3, the DNA is TGCGCCAGCAGCCAAGTATCAGGACAGCTCGTCTCTGGAAACACCATATATTTT. This encodes CASSQVSGQLVSGNTIYF.